This entry concerns a single TCR beta chain. Its antigen is still unknown. An approximately 200 ng quantity of DNA, tens of thousands of T cell genomes, went into the sorted-subset replicate PCRs. TCRdb's table, derived via immunoSEQ multiplex PCR, lists solely in-frame clones and lacks some. This table has over a million clones, about 70% appearing once. The data were obtained in a study of shared clonotypes between healthy human individuals. Findings and limits, study-wide: Lower generation probabilities were found for non-shared clonotypes than for those shared by all four donors. An effect of sequencing depth on clonotype sharing among donors was expected.

Each donor was a Caucasian adult residing in Nashville, Tennessee. The TCR was taken from a man aged 18 to 29 in good health. The sample taken for sequencing was memory CD4+ T cells sorted from blood. Described subset: CD45RA-negative fraction.

The CDR3 nucleotides are TGTGCCACCAGCAGAGCCCCCCTAGGGCTATCCTCTGCTGTGGCCAAAAACATTCAGTACTTC. This codes for CATSRAPLGLSSAVAKNIQYF. The chain links TRBV15 to TRBJ2-4; D uncertain. This CDR3 comprises 21 residues. From germline, CDR1 is LNHNV and CDR2 YYDKDF (reference sequence). Trimming cost V 1 base and J 1 base, with 26 bases left between them. Together with reference TRBV15 and TRBJ2-4, the CDR3 gives the full variable domain: DAMVIQNPRYQVTQFGKPVTLSCSQTLNHNVMYWYQQKSSQAPKLLFHYYDKDFNNEADTPDNFQSRRPNTSFCFLDIRSPGLGDTAMYLCATSRAPLGLSSAVAKNIQYFGAGTRLSVL.